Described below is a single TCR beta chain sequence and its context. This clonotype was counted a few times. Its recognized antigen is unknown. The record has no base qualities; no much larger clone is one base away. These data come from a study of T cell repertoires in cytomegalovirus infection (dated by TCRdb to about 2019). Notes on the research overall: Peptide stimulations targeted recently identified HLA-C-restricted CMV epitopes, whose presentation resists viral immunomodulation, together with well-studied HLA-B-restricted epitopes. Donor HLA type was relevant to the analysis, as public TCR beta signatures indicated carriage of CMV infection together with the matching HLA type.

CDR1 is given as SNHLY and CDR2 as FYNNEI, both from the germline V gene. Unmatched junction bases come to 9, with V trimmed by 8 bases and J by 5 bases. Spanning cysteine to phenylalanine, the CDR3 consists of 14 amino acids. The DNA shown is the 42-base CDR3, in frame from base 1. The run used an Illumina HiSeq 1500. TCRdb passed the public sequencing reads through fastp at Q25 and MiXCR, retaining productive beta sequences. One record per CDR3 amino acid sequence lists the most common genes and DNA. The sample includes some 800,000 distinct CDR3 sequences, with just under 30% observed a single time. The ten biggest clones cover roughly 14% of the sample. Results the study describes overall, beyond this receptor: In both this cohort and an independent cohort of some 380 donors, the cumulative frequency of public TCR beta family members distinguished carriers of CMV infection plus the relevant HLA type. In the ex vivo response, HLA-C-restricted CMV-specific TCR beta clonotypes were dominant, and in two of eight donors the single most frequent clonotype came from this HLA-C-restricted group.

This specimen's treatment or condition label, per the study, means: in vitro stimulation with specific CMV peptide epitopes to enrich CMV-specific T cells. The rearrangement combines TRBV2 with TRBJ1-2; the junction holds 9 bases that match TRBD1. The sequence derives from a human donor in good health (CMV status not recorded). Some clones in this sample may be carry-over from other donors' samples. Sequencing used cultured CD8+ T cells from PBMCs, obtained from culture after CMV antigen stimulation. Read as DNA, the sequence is TGTGCCAGCGAGTCCCCGGACAGGGGTTATGGCTACACCTTC. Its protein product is CASESPDRGYGYTF.